This entry lists 5 T cell receptor beta chains sequenced from one sample in a study of graft-versus-host responses after intestinal transplantation. The protocol was immunoSEQ multiplex PCR, while the TCRdb copy is restricted to in-frame clones and leaves out a portion. The sample lists nearly 90,000 clones, roughly four fifths occurring once. What these receptors recognize is not known. The sample consisted of unstimulated CD8+ T cells sorted from spleen or lymph node cells, taken before intestinal transplant. Source of these receptors: a human donor who received an intestinal transplant.

The chain combines TRBV5-1 with TRBJ2-7; weak D call: TRBD1 (6 bases). The CDR3 is 16 amino acids. Germline CDR1 is SGHRS and CDR2 is YFSETQ. The V end lost 0 bases, the J end lost 2 bases, and 15 bases lay between the germline ends. The CDR3 nucleotides read TGCGCCAGCAGCTTGGACAGGCGAGGGGGAGCCTACGAGCAGTACTTC. Amino acid sequence: CASSLDRRGGAYEQYF.

The rearrangement uses TRBV2 and TRBJ2-7; TRBD1 agrees at 8 bases. Per the germline V gene, CDR1 is SNHLY and CDR2 is FYNNEI. J gave up 2 bases and V 8 bases, and 8 bases lay outside the gene matches. CDR3 length: 14 amino acids. CDR3 sequence reads: CASAKTGEAYEQYF. In nucleotides, the CDR3 is TGTGCCAGCGCCAAGACAGGGGAGGCCTACGAGCAGTACTTC.

The rearrangement links TRBV9 to TRBJ1-6, with D hard to call. The CDR3 has 14 amino acids. V shed 0 bases and J shed 10 bases, with 11 bases lying between them. CDR1 and CDR2 from the germline V gene are SGDLS and YYNGEE. For the CDR3, the DNA is TGTGCCAGCAGCGTAGGTGGAGGATGGTCACCCCTCCACTTT. Translated, it gives CASSVGGGWSPLHF.

In this sample, this clone turned up once. V and J are TRBV5-1 and TRBJ1-4; D is unclear. Germline V gene data show CDR1 as SGHRS and CDR2 as YFSETQ. The CDR3 is made up of 14 amino acids. V lost 0 bases and J 8 bases, leaving 11 bases between the germline ends. The CDR3 sequence: CASSLEDYPEKLFF. CDR3 DNA sequence: TGCGCCAGCAGCTTGGAAGACTACCCGGAAAAACTGTTTTTT.

The V gene is TRBV7-2, the J gene TRBJ2-1, with TRBD2 matching over 11 bases. Germline V CDR1 and CDR2: SGHTA, FQGNSA. The trim removed 3 bases at V and 8 bases at J, leaving 9 bases unmatched. The CDR3 has 16 residues. CDR3: CASSFLTSGRRYEQFF. The CDR3 bases are TGTGCCAGCAGCTTCCTAACTAGCGGGAGAAGGTATGAGCAGTTCTTC.